A few counts support the clone carrying this T cell receptor (beta chain). Its matching antigen is unknown. TCRdb called the RT-PCR reads again in MiXCR, with one record for every CDR3 protein. The data show about 800,000 distinct CDR3 sequences, 21% seen once. The data were obtained in a study of response to subunit inactivated influenza vaccine. Study-level findings and limits: The authors suggested that few new T cells are recruited per seasonal influenza vaccination.

CDR3 length: 15 residues. The germline CDR1 and CDR2 sequences are SGHAT and FQNNGV. V shed 6 bases, J shed 2 bases, and the junction held 4 bases outside the gene matches. This chain links TRBV11-2 with TRBJ2-5; 12 bases agree with TRBD2. The sequence came from a man aged 50 to 59 who received an inactivated influenza vaccine. The sample here was PBMCs from blood, taken roughly 5 days after vaccination. The DNA of the CDR3 is TGTGCCAGCAGTTTCACTAGCGGGGGGCAAGAGACCCAGTACTTC. Its protein is CASSFTSGGQETQYF.